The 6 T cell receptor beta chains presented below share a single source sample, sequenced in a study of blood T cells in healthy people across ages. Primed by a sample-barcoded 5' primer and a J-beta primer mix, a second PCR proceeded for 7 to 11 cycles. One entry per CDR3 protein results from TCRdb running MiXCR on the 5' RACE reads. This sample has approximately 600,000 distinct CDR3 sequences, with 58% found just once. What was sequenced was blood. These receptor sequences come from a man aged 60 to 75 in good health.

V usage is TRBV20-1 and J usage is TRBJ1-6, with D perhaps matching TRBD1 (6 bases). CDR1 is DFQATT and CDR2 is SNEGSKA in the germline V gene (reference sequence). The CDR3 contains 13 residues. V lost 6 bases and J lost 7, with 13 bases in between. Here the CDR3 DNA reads TGCAGTGCCACGACAGGACGGAATTCACCCCTCCACTTT. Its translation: CSATTGRNSPLHF.

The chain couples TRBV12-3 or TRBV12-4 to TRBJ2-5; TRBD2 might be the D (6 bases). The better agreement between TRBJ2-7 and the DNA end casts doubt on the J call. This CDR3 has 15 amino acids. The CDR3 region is CASTLGQGRLDEQYF. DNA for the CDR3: TGTGCCAGCACCCTGGGGCAGGGAAGACTAGACGAGCAGTACTTC.

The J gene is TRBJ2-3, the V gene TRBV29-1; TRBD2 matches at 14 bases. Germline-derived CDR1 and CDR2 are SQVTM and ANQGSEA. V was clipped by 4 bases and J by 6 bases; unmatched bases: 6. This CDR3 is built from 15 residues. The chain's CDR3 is CSVVRTSGGRDTQYF. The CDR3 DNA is TGCAGCGTTGTACGGACTAGCGGGGGGCGGGATACGCAGTATTTT.

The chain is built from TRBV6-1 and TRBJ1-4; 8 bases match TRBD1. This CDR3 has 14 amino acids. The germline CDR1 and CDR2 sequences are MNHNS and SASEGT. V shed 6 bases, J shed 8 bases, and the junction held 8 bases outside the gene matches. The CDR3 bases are TGTGCCAGCAGCCCACCGGGACAGGAAGAAAAACTGTTTTTT. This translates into CASSPPGQEEKLFF.

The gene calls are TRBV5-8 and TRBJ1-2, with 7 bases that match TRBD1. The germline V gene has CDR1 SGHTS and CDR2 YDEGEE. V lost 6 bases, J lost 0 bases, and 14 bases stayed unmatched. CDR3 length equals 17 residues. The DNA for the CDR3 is TGTGCCAGCATCCCGTTGCGAGGGGGCGCGTCTAACTATGGCTACACCTTC. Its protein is CASIPLRGGASNYGYTF.

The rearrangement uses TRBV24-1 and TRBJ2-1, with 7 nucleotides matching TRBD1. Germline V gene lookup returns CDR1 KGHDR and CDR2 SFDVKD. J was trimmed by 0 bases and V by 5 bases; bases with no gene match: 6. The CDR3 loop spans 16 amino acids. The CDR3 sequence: CATSGQGPSSYNEQFF. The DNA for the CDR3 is TGTGCCACCAGTGGACAGGGCCCCAGCTCCTACAATGAGCAGTTCTTC.